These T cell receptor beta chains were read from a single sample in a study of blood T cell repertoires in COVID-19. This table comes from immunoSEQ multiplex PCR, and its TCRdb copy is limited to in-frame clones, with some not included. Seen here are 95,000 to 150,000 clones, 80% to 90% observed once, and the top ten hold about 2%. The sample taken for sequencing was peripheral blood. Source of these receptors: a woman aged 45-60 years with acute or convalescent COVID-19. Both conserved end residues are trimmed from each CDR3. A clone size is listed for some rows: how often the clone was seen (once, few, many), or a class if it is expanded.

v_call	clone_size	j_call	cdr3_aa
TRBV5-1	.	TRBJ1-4	ASSSTGGRSEKLF
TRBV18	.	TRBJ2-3	ASSPPSSGRSVDTQY
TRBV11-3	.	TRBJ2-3	ASSHRTGADTQY
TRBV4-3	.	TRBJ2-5	ASSPGQVLGAQY
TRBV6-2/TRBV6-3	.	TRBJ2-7	ASSLAGGISYEQY
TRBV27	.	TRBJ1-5	ASSLWGGSQPQH
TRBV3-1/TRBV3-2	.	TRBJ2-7	ASSPWTSGSYEQY
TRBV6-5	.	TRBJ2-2	ASGGRTGMTGELF
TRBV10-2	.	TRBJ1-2	AAEGGYGYT
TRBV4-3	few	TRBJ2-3	ASSQVLGGARTDTQY
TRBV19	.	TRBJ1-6	ASSARQGEEPLH
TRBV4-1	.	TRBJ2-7	ASSQGLAGVEQY
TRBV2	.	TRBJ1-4	ASSRRVSEKLF
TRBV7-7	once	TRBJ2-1	ASSSGTSGPYNEQF
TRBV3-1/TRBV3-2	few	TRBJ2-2	ASSQGTGDTGELF
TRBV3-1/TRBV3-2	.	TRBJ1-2	ASSPNLGTDYGYT
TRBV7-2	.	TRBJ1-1	ASSLAARYTEAF
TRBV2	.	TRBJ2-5	ASKRDRRGAQETQY
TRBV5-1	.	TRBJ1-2	ASSFRSQGPYGYT
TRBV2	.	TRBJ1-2	ASRQEMGYGYT
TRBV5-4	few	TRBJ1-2	ASSLGQGGNYGYT
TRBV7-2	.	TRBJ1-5	ASRLELGKQPQH
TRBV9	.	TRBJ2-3	ASSVASLAGGQQY
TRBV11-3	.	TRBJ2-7	ASSLGAGSSYEQY
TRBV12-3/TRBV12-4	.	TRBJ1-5	ASNPTGEEPQH
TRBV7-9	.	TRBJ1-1	ASSTGVGMNTEAF
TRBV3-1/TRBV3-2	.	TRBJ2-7	ASSQSVPYEQY
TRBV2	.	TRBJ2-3	ASSEFSGRVTSTDTQY
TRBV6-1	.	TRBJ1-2	ASSEGGGGYT
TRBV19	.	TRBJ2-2	ASSVGQGLTGELF
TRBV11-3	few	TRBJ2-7	ASSPSGSYEQY
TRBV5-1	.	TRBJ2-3	ASTPGGGRTDTQY
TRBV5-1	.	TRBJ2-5	ASSTTGLAVAQETQY
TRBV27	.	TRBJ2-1	ASTLAGGDNEQF
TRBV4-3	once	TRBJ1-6	ASSQVGVNNSPLH
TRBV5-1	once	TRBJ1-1	ASRRLETGGTEAF
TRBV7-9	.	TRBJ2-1	ASSKSIAGASGPLRVYNEQF
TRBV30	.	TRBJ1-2	AQGEPYGYT
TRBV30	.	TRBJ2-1	AWSVWRENEQF
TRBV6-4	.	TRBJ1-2	ASSPGQGGYGYT